This is a list of T cell receptor beta chains from one sample in a study of identical twins. TCRdb passed the 5' RACE reads through MiXCR, listing each CDR3 protein once. This table has 1,800,000 or so distinct CDR3 sequences, roughly a third appearing once. Sequenced material: cord blood. The origin of the receptors is a newborn girl in good health. CDR3s include the opening cysteine and the closing phenylalanine or tryptophan. Fields, in order: D gene, clone size, V gene, J gene, CDR3 DNA, CDR3 protein. A D gene is named only where the DNA matches it firmly. Clone size is stated in some rows and not others, as once, few, many or a class when expanded.

-	-	TRBV18	TRBJ2-3	TGTGCCAGCTCGCAGCAGGATACGCGGTATTTT	CASSQQDTRYF
TRBD1	-	TRBV4-2	TRBJ2-5	TGTGCCAGCAGCCAAACTACAGGGGGCTGGGAGACCCAGTACTTC	CASSQTTGGWETQYF
TRBD1	-	TRBV30	TRBJ1-5	TGTGCCTGGAGTGACAGGGGGCGAAGCAATCAGCCCCAGCATTTT	CAWSDRGRSNQPQHF
-	few	TRBV5-1	TRBJ2-1	TGCGCCAGCAGTCCTTGGGGGGAGATCAATGAGCAGTTCTTC	CASSPWGEINEQFF
-	few	TRBV5-6	TRBJ1-1	TGTGCCAGCAGCTTGGATCGGTGGGGGGAGGAAACTGAAGCTTTCTTT	CASSLDRWGEETEAFF
-	-	TRBV12-3/TRBV12-4	TRBJ2-7	TGTGCCAGCAGTCCCCTTTACGCGGGGTACTCCTACGAGCAGTACTTC	CASSPLYAGYSYEQYF
TRBD1	-	TRBV11-3	TRBJ2-1	TGTGCCAGCAGCTTAGGGGGACAGGTATTCAATGAGCAGTTCTTC	CASSLGGQVFNEQFF
TRBD1	-	TRBV27	TRBJ1-2	TGTGCCAGCAGTATACAGGGGACCGATGGCTACACCTTC	CASSIQGTDGYTF
TRBD2	-	TRBV9	TRBJ2-7	TGTGCCAGCAGCCCAAGACTAGCGGGCCCTACCTACGAGCAGTACTTC	CASSPRLAGPTYEQYF
TRBD1	-	TRBV12-3/TRBV12-4	TRBJ2-7	TGTGCCAGCAGTCCAGCGACAGGGGCCTACGAGCAGTACTTC	CASSPATGAYEQYF
-	-	TRBV7-2	TRBJ2-5	TGTGCCAGCAGCTTAGGACGATCGATAGAGACCCAGTACTTC	CASSLGRSIETQYF
-	-	TRBV5-6	TRBJ2-7	TGTGCCAGCCTCAAGGTCAGGGAGGGGGACTACGAGCAGTACTTC	CASLKVREGDYEQYF
TRBD2	-	TRBV2	TRBJ2-7	TGTGCCAGCAGCAATCAAATCCTAGCGGGGGGGCCCAATGAGCAGTACTTC	CASSNQILAGGPNEQYF
TRBD2	-	TRBV12-3/TRBV12-4	TRBJ2-1	TGTGCCAGCGCGGTAGCTAGCGGGAGCAATGAGCAGTTCTTC	CASAVASGSNEQFF
-	few	TRBV20-1	TRBJ1-5	TGCAGTGCTCCCGGTACTGGGGACGTCAATCAGCCCCAGCATTTT	CSAPGTGDVNQPQHF
-	-	TRBV12-3/TRBV12-4	TRBJ2-3	TGTGCCAACCCCCGGGACCTTTGCACAGATACGCAGTATTTT	CANPRDLCTDTQYF
TRBD2	-	TRBV10-3	TRBJ2-7	TGTGCCATCAGTGGGACTAGCGGGATCCGGTCTAACGAGCAGTACTTC	CAISGTSGIRSNEQYF
-	-	TRBV7-2	TRBJ1-6	TGTGCCAGCAGCTTACCCTTAGTGAGGGGTTCGTCCTATAATTCACCCCTCCACTTT	CASSLPLVRGSSYNSPLHF
-	few	TRBV4-1	TRBJ2-1	TGCGCCAGCAGCCGCTTACTAGATATCCGCAATGAGCAGTTCTTC	CASSRLLDIRNEQFF
TRBD1	few	TRBV28	TRBJ2-4	TGTGCCAGCAGTTTAATTCGGACAGGGGCCAAAAACATTCAGTACTTC	CASSLIRTGAKNIQYF
TRBD2	-	TRBV5-6	TRBJ2-7	TGTGCCAGCAGCTTAGTCACTAGCGTCGCCTACGAGCAGTACTTC	CASSLVTSVAYEQYF
TRBD2	few	TRBV4-2	TRBJ2-4	TGTGCCAGCAGCCAAGACAGAAATAGCGGGAGGTATGGGCAGTACTTC	CASSQDRNSGRYGQYF
-	-	TRBV4-2	TRBJ1-1	TGTGCCGGCTCGGGGCAGAACACTGAAGCTTTCTTT	CAGSGQNTEAFF
-	few	TRBV2	TRBJ2-5	TGTGCCAGCAGTGAAGGGTTATATACCTGGAGGTCACAAGAGACCCAGTACTTC	CASSEGLYTWRSQETQYF
-	few	TRBV14	TRBJ2-7	TGTGCCAGCAGCCAAATTTTTAGTAGCGAGCAGTACTTC	CASSQIFSSEQYF
-	-	TRBV18	TRBJ2-1	TGTGCCAGCTCACCTGGGGCACCTGGCGGGACCTCCTACAATGAGCAGTTCTTC	CASSPGAPGGTSYNEQFF
-	few	TRBV25-1	TRBJ1-6	TGTGCCAGCACCAGCTGGGAGGGGACACCCCTCCACTTT	CASTSWEGTPLHF
TRBD1	few	TRBV5-6	TRBJ2-7	TGTGCCAGCAGCTTTGTCCGGACAGGTTCCTACGAGCAGTACTTC	CASSFVRTGSYEQYF
-	-	TRBV5-1	TRBJ1-1	TGCGCCAGCAGCTCCGGGCCAGGAGGAGGAGACACTGAAGCTTTCTTT	CASSSGPGGGDTEAFF
-	few	TRBV6-1	TRBJ1-1	TGTGCCAGCAGCGATTCCAGGCGACCCAGGGTCATGAACACTGAAGCTTTCTTT	CASSDSRRPRVMNTEAFF
-	few	TRBV3-1	TRBJ1-2	TGTGCCAGCAGCCGTTCCCGGGACAACTACACCTTC	CASSRSRDNYTF
-	-	TRBV4-1	TRBJ2-3	TGCGCCAGCAGCCCTACGGGGTTTGGAGATACGCAGTATTTT	CASSPTGFGDTQYF
TRBD2	-	TRBV20-1	TRBJ2-7	TGCAGTGCTCCCCGACTAGCGGGAGCCTACGAGCAGTACTTC	CSAPRLAGAYEQYF
TRBD1	-	TRBV19	TRBJ1-5	TGTGCCAGTAGTCCCTCGACAGGGAGGAATCAGCCCCAGCATTTT	CASSPSTGRNQPQHF
TRBD1	-	TRBV12-3/TRBV12-4	TRBJ1-1	TGTCCCGACAAGGGGGCTGAGAACACTGAAGCTTTCTTT	CPDKGAENTEAFF
-	-	TRBV6-1	TRBJ1-2	TGTGCCAGCAGTGGCTGGGGGGACGACTACTATGGCTACACCTTC	CASSGWGDDYYGYTF
-	-	TRBV27	TRBJ1-4	TGTGCCAGCAGTCTACATGACAGAACTAATGAAAAACTGTTTTTT	CASSLHDRTNEKLFF
TRBD2	few	TRBV7-2	TRBJ2-4	TGTGCCAGCAGCTTAGACCGACTTAGCGGGAGGAGGGGGAACATTCAGTACTTC	CASSLDRLSGRRGNIQYF
-	-	TRBV9	TRBJ2-1	TGTGCCAGCAACACCATAGGAGGTTCCTACAATGAGCAGTTCTTC	CASNTIGGSYNEQFF
TRBD1	-	TRBV12-3/TRBV12-4	TRBJ1-4	TGTGCCAGCAGTTTTCGGGACAGGGCTGATGAAAAACTGTTTTTT	CASSFRDRADEKLFF
-	few	TRBV9	TRBJ2-1	TGTGCCAGCAGCGGGGACGGCATTTACAATGAGCAGTTCTTC	CASSGDGIYNEQFF
-	-	TRBV20-1	TRBJ2-7	TGCAGTGCTAGAGACTGGGACCGATCTACCTACGAGCAGTACTTC	CSARDWDRSTYEQYF
-	many	TRBV5-1	TRBJ2-3	TGCGCCAGCAGCTTTACGCCCGCTTGGGATACGCAGTATTTT	CASSFTPAWDTQYF
TRBD1	many	TRBV20-1	TRBJ2-1	TGCAGTGCTAGACCGGGACAGGGTTACAATGAGCAGTTCTTC	CSARPGQGYNEQFF
-	few	TRBV6-5	TRBJ1-2	TGTGCCAGCAGTTACTCGGGGCAGGGAGGGGGCTACACCTTC	CASSYSGQGGGYTF
TRBD2	-	TRBV27	TRBJ2-7	TGTGCCAGCAGTTTTTACAGCGGGGCCTACGAGCAGTACTTC	CASSFYSGAYEQYF
-	-	TRBV6-4	TRBJ1-1	TGTGCCAGCAGCGCATCGTTGGGGAGTGAAGCTTTCTTT	CASSASLGSEAFF
TRBD2	-	TRBV12-3/TRBV12-4	TRBJ2-1	TGTGCCGGCAGTTTGCCCGGGACTAGCAGATACAATGAGCAGTTCTTC	CAGSLPGTSRYNEQFF
-	-	TRBV14	TRBJ2-7	TGTGCCAGCAGCCAAGGTTGGAGGGGCCGCCTTTCCTACGAGCAGTACTTC	CASSQGWRGRLSYEQYF
-	few	TRBV3-1	TRBJ2-6	TGTGCCAGCAGCCAAGATGCCCCTACTAAAACCGCGCCTTTCTCTGGGGCCAACGTCCTGACTTTC	CASSQDAPTKTAPFSGANVLTF
TRBD1	-	TRBV20-1	TRBJ1-2	TGCAGTGCTAGTAATAGACAGGGTTACTATGGCTACACCTTC	CSASNRQGYYGYTF